Below, 21 T cell receptor beta chains from the same sample are listed, as sequenced in a study of regulatory T cells in long-lasting Graves disease. Time point in this sample: newly diagnosed GD, antithyroid drugs for less than 3 months. Isolated PBMC RNA provided the starting material for the TCR library. Researchers made TCR beta libraries by using iRepertoire HTBI primers and running Arm-PCR on CDR3 regions. TCRdb analysed the multiplex PCR reads with MiXCR anew, one entry per CDR3 protein. The sample holds 550,000 or so distinct CDR3 sequences; 9.5% to 15% are singletons and the top ten take around 10%. These data also featured in a second study, about T cells in Graves' hyperthyroidism and ophthalmopathy.

The sample here was peripheral blood mononuclear cells (PBMCs), taken at new diagnosis, from a patient treated with antithyroid drugs. These TCRs come from a woman aged 30 to 39 with Graves disease.

This clonotype was recorded a few times. J is TRBJ2-1 and V is TRBV12-3 or TRBV12-4, with D perhaps TRBD2 (6 bases). Between the trimmed V and J ends, which lost 3 bases and 5 bases, there was a span of 11 bases. The CDR3 is 14 residues long. This CDR3 is CASSFWREHNEQFF. CDR3 bases: TGTGCCAGCAGTTTCTGGCGGGAACACAATGAGCAGTTCTTC.

At least ten counts were recorded for this clonotype. The CDR3 DNA reads TGTGCCAGTAGTAGGCTAGATGATAGCTACAATGAGCAGTTCTTC. The encoded protein is CASSRLDDSYNEQFF. The chain recombines TRBV19 with TRBJ2-1; D is unresolved. CDR1 is LNHDA, CDR2 SQIVND, per germline (reference sequence). V was shortened by 4 bases and J by 3 bases, with 13 bases between the two germline ends. This CDR3 comprises 15 residues.

The chain uses TRBV10-3 and TRBJ1-3; tentatively, D is TRBD1 (6 bases). Germline lookup yields CDR1 ENHRY and CDR2 SYGVKD. The CDR3 contains 11 residues. The V end was cut by 11 bases, the J end by 9 bases, with 14 bases between. For the CDR3, the DNA is TGTGCCGTCAAACGGGGGCGCACCATATATTTT. The encoded protein is CAVKRGRTIYF.

The J gene is TRBJ2-2, the V gene TRBV5-6; D possibly matches TRBD1 or TRBD2 (5 bases each). V was cut by 2 bases and J by 7 bases, with 21 bases left in between. The CDR3 has 17 amino acids. The germline CDR1 and CDR2 sequences are SGHDT and YYEEEE. Here the CDR3 reads CASSLFRRARGSGELFF. The CDR3 DNA reads TGTGCCAGCAGCTTATTTCGCAGGGCGAGGGGCAGCGGGGAGCTGTTTTTT.

This clonotype was seen a few times. The V call is TRBV19, the J call TRBJ2-1; possibly TRBD1 for D (8 bases). V was trimmed by 3 bases and J by 7 bases, leaving 25 bases between them. Germline V gene sequence: CDR1 LNHDA, CDR2 SQIVND (reference sequence). The CDR3 consists of 18 residues. CDR3 loop: CASSIGWTGRASGNEQFF. In DNA, the CDR3 is TGTGCCAGTAGTATCGGATGGACAGGGAGGGCATCTGGAAATGAGCAGTTCTTC.

The table lists this clonotype with many counts. The V and J genes are TRBV27 and TRBJ2-7, with D possibly being TRBD1 (6 bases). V lost 5 bases and J lost 8, with 16 bases in between. The CDR3 covers 13 residues. Germline lookup yields CDR1 MNHEY and CDR2 SMNVEV (reference sequence). The CDR3 DNA sequence: TGTGCCAGCAGTGTCATACAGGGTCGGAAGCAGTACTTC. This translates into CASSVIQGRKQYF.

On this clonotype: It may be a read error: a sequence one base away is much more abundant. Since the CDR3 does not end with the conserved phenylalanine or tryptophan, this likely comes from a read error. The chain recombines TRBV28 with TRBJ2-1, with 9 bases identical to TRBD2. Germline CDR1 reads MDHEN; CDR2 reads SYDVKM. The junction had 6 bases not matched to a gene; V was cut back by 6 bases and J by 0 bases. The CDR3 loop spans 16 amino acids. CDR3: CASSPLAGVSYNEQFS. CDR3 DNA: TGTGCCAGCAGCCCCTTAGCGGGGGTCTCCTACAATGAGCAGTTCTCC.

This clonotype was seen repeatedly, ten times or more. CDR3 bases: TGTGCCAGCAGCTCCTCCCCGGGGAGTTACAATGAGCAGTTCTTC. This encodes CASSSSPGSYNEQFF. The chain is built from TRBV7-3 and TRBJ2-1; weak D call: TRBD2 (5 bases). The CDR3 consists of 15 residues. V was cut by 4 bases and J by 4 bases, with 14 bases left in between. Germline assignment: CDR1 SGHTA and CDR2 FQGTGA.

This clonotype has a handful of counts. The chain links TRBV19 to TRBJ2-1; D possibly uses TRBD1 or TRBD2 (5 bases each). The germline gives CDR1 LNHDA, CDR2 SQIVND (reference sequence). V was clipped by 3 bases and J by 10 bases, with 7 bases between them. The CDR3 is made up of 11 amino acids. Here the CDR3 DNA reads TGTGCCAGTAGTATTTGGGGGGAGCAGTTCTTC. It encodes CASSIWGEQFF.

The chain uses TRBV10-1 and TRBJ2-1; 12 bases agree with TRBD2. CDR1 is WNHNN and CDR2 is SYGVQD in the germline V gene (reference sequence). V was clipped by 3 bases and J by 7 bases; unmatched bases: 7. The CDR3 sequence is 16 residues long. CDR3 protein: CASSDLTSGRKNEQFF. The CDR3 DNA follows: TGCGCCAGCAGTGACCTGACTAGCGGGAGAAAGAATGAGCAGTTCTTC.

In this sample, this clonotype turned up many times. This chain joins TRBV28 and TRBJ2-2; 9 bases map to TRBD1. The CDR3 loop spans 16 amino acids. Unmatched junction bases numbered 10, after V lost 5 bases and J lost 6 bases. The germline V gene has CDR1 MDHEN and CDR2 SYDVKM. The DNA of the CDR3 is TGTGCCAGCAGTCTCGGGACAGGGCCGGCGGCCGGGGAGCTGTTTTTT. Encoded protein: CASSLGTGPAAGELFF.

This chain uses TRBV10-1 with TRBJ2-1; 8 positions match TRBD2. Germline V gene data show CDR1 as WNHNN and CDR2 as SYGVQD (reference sequence). V lost 2 bases and J lost 8; bases outside the gene matches: 11. CDR3 length: 16 residues. CDR3 protein: CASSETSGQSADEQFF. CDR3 in DNA: TGCGCCAGCAGTGAGACTAGCGGCCAATCTGCGGATGAGCAGTTCTTC.

This chain uses TRBV9 with TRBJ1-4, with 7 positions matching TRBD1. Germline loops: CDR1 SGDLS, CDR2 YYNGEE. There are 15 residues in the CDR3. V lost 0 bases to trimming and J lost 7 bases; unmatched junction nucleotides: 6. CDR3 in amino acids: CASSVGTGVFEKLFF. The CDR3 bases are TGTGCCAGCAGCGTAGGCACAGGGGTCTTTGAAAAACTGTTTTTT.

This clonotype occurred many times. The chain combines TRBV11-2 with TRBJ2-5, with D possibly matching TRBD2 (6 bases). Looked up from germline, CDR1 is SGHAT and CDR2 is FQNNGV. The CDR3 covers 22 residues. V was cut by 4 bases and J by 4 bases, with 37 bases left in between. The CDR3 sequence is CASSSRGGLILLLTGRGETQYF. CDR3 DNA: TGTGCCAGCAGCTCCCGTGGGGGACTGATCCTCTTGCTAACAGGCCGGGGAGAGACCCAGTACTTC.

This clonotype has a handful of counts. This chain uses TRBV6-1 with TRBJ1-2; TRBD1 might be the D (5 bases). The V end lost 6 bases, the J end lost 4 bases, and 12 bases lay between the germline ends. Germline CDR1 reads MNHNS; CDR2 reads SASEGT. The CDR3 extends over 13 amino acids. In nucleotides, the CDR3 is TGTGCCAGCAGCTCGACAGCCACCTATGGCTACACCTTC. Amino acid sequence: CASSSTATYGYTF.

The rearrangement joins TRBV7-2 to TRBJ1-1, with unresolved D. V lost 1 base and J 4 bases, leaving 22 bases between the germline ends. The germline V gene has CDR1 SGHTA and CDR2 FQGNSA. This CDR3 spans 18 amino acids. CDR3: CASSLGPGSTALGTEAFF. The CDR3 DNA reads TGTGCCAGCAGCTTAGGCCCTGGTTCTACCGCCCTTGGCACTGAAGCTTTCTTT.

V usage is TRBV12-3 or TRBV12-4 and J usage is TRBJ2-7, with 9 bases that match TRBD1. V trimming: 5 bases; J trimming: 5 bases; junction bases outside the gene matches: 4. The CDR3 length is 13 residues. CDR3 region: CASSRDRGDEQYF. The DNA for the CDR3 is TGTGCCAGCAGTCGAGACAGGGGGGACGAGCAGTACTTC.

This clonotype was seen a handful of times. The rearrangement joins TRBV6-2 or TRBV6-3 to TRBJ2-1; the D is unclear. V lost 0 bases to trimming and J lost 4 bases, with 7 bases between them. Germline V gene lookup returns CDR1 MNHEY and CDR2 SVGEGT. The CDR3 extends over 14 amino acids. The CDR3 protein is CASSYSRQYNEQFF. The CDR3 region has the DNA TGTGCCAGCAGTTACTCGAGGCAGTACAATGAGCAGTTCTTC.

This clonotype was found many times. This CDR3 reads CASGVSNYGYTF. The CDR3 region has the DNA TGTGCCAGCGGCGTGTCTAACTATGGCTACACCTTC. The chain links TRBV2 to TRBJ1-2, with D unresolved. The CDR3 has 12 residues. V was trimmed by 8 bases and J by 0 bases, leaving 7 bases between them. Germline V lookup: CDR1 SNHLY, CDR2 FYNNEI.

This clonotype has at least ten counts. The chain carries TRBV7-9 and TRBJ2-5; D possibly matches TRBD1 or TRBD2 (6 bases each). CDR3 length: 15 amino acids. Deletions cut 3 bases from V and 1 base from J, with 12 bases between. The germline CDR1 and CDR2 sequences are SEHNR and FQNEAQ (reference sequence). CDR3 residues: CASSFAGQVQETQYF. CDR3 nucleotides: TGTGCCAGCAGCTTTGCGGGACAAGTCCAAGAGACCCAGTACTTC.

This clonotype has at least ten counts. The chain uses TRBV4-1 and TRBJ1-4; D is undetermined. V was pared by 5 bases and J by 5 bases, with 18 bases between. This CDR3 is built from 16 residues. The germline V gene encodes CDR1 MGHRA and CDR2 YSYEKL. The CDR3, as DNA: TGCGCCAGCAGCTACGTCGGGAGGCGACGGAATGAAAAACTGTTTTTT. It yields the protein CASSYVGRRRNEKLFF.